These 5 T cell receptor beta chains came from one sample sequenced in a study of neoadjuvant nivolumab and ipilimumab in lung cancer. The repertoire was sequenced with immunoSEQ multiplex PCR; TCRdb's copy has only in-frame clones and lacks some. The sample yields 3,000 to 4,000 clones, about four fifths seen once. The sequencing here drew on peripheral blood, taken after neoadjuvant nivolumab, alone or with ipilimumab, at or shortly before surgery. These receptors were taken from an adult with non-small cell lung cancer.

The V and J genes are TRBV6-1 and TRBJ1-2; D is possibly TRBD1 (5 bases). Trimming removed 3 bases at V and 14 bases at J, with 22 bases between. The length of the CDR3 is 14 residues. Germline assignment: CDR1 MNHNS and CDR2 SASEGT. This CDR3 is CASSDYAGTHFWTF. The CDR3 nucleotides are TGTGCCAGCAGTGACTACGCCGGGACCCACTTTTGGACCTTC.

This clone was found once. This rearrangement joins TRBV30 to TRBJ2-7; the D is unclear. Germline V gene sequence: CDR1 GTSNPN, CDR2 SVGIG (reference sequence). Between the trimmed V and J ends, which lost 0 bases and 2 bases, there was a span of 17 bases. The CDR3 is 16 residues long. In DNA, the CDR3 is TGTGCCTGGAGTGTAAGTCGTCAGCAGCCAGCCTACGAGCAGTACTTC. It codes for CAWSVSRQQPAYEQYF.

This clone was seen only a few times. Distinct nucleotide sequences in the sample also encode this CDR3. The chain links TRBV5-1 to TRBJ1-1; D may be TRBD1 (5 bases). The CDR3 has 15 amino acids. V lost 0 bases and J 3 bases, leaving 12 bases between the germline ends. The germline V gene encodes CDR1 SGHRS and CDR2 YFSETQ. CDR3 bases: TGCGCCAGCAGCTTGGCCGGGACCCCGGACACTGAAGCTTTCTTT. Encoded protein: CASSLAGTPDTEAFF.

CDR3 nucleotides: TGTGCCAGCAGAAGTTTAGATGCCTATGGCTACACCTTC. The encoded protein is CASRSLDAYGYTF. This chain connects TRBV2 to TRBJ1-2; D remains unclear. The CDR3 contains 13 residues. Germline loops: CDR1 SNHLY, CDR2 FYNNEI. The V gene lost 6 bases and the J gene lost 4 bases, with 12 bases spanning the gap.

V is TRBV5-1 and J is TRBJ2-1; D gene unclear. V shed 3 bases and J shed 5 bases, with 6 bases lying between them. From germline, CDR1 is SGHRS and CDR2 YFSETQ. The CDR3 length is 12 residues. Here the CDR3 reads CASSWQDNEQFF. The CDR3, as DNA: TGCGCCAGCAGCTGGCAGGACAATGAGCAGTTCTTC.